These 4 T cell receptor beta chains came from one sample sequenced in a study of CD8 T cells in ankylosing spondylitis. TCRdb reprocessed the 5' RACE reads via MiXCR and lists one record per CDR3 protein. The sample lists some 300,000 distinct CDR3 sequences, around 20% occurring once. What was sequenced was blood, either unsorted or a sorted T cell fraction (not recorded which). The receptors derive from a female donor with ankylosing spondylitis or in good health (not recorded which).

CDR3 sequence (DNA): TGCAGTGCTAGGAGGGGTCCGGGCGGCCAATACACCGGGGAGCTGTTTTTT. This translates into CSARRGPGGQYTGELFF. The V gene is TRBV20-1, the J gene TRBJ2-2; perhaps D is TRBD1 or TRBD2 (5 bases each). This CDR3 comprises 17 residues. Trimming removed 3 bases from V and 3 bases from J, with 20 bases in between. Germline CDR1 DFQATT, CDR2 SNEGSKA (reference sequence).

V usage is TRBV7-2 and J usage is TRBJ1-3; a possible D gene is TRBD1 (6 bases). V lost 5 bases and J lost 5, with 10 bases in between. Germline values: CDR1 SGHTA, CDR2 FQGNSA. The CDR3 covers 13 residues. The chain's CDR3 is CASSRGGRNTIYF. CDR3 in DNA: TGTGCCAGCAGCCGAGGGGGGAGAAACACCATATATTTT.

V is TRBV6-2 or TRBV6-3 and J is TRBJ1-5, with 8 bases that match TRBD1. The ends lost 6 bases at V and 12 bases at J; junction bases unmatched: 19. CDR1 and CDR2 (germline): MNHEY, SVGEGT. CDR3 length: 16 residues. CDR3: CASSDTTGQGGGNQHF. The DNA of the CDR3 is TGTGCCAGCAGCGACACAACCGGACAGGGCGGTGGGAACCAGCATTTT.

This chain links TRBV7-9 with TRBJ2-3, with D unclear. The CDR3 loop spans 16 amino acids. Germline V gene sequence: CDR1 SEHNR, CDR2 FQNEAQ (reference sequence). V lost 4 bases to trimming and J lost 3 bases, with 17 bases between them. As DNA, the CDR3 is TGTGCCAGCAGCTCCCTCCCGGGCCGACGTACAGATACGCAGTATTTT. It is translated as CASSSLPGRRTDTQYF.